The entry that follows covers one T cell receptor beta chain sequence. These data are taken from a study of identical twins. The CDR3 extends over 15 amino acids. CDR1 is SEHNR and CDR2 is FQNEAQ in the germline V gene (reference sequence). Trimming removed 5 bases at V and 3 bases at J, with 16 bases between. TCRdb analysed the 5' RACE reads with MiXCR anew, one entry per CDR3 protein. The sample shows about 810,000 distinct CDR3 sequences, 9% to 15% of them seen only once. This sample also belongs to another study, concerning yellow fever vaccine responses in identical twins.

The sequence came from a woman in her late teens or twenties in good health. The sequencing sample was made of PBMCs. This rearrangement joins TRBV7-9 to TRBJ1-2, with TRBD1 as a possible D gene (5 bases). Written as DNA, the CDR3 is TGTGCCAGCAGCCTAGGGTCTTCCAGGGACTATGGCTACACCTTC. This codes for CASSLGSSRDYGYTF. The whole variable domain, filled in from reference TRBV7-9 and TRBJ1-2, reads DTGVSQNPRHKITKRGQNVTFRCDPISEHNRLYWYRQTLGQGPEFLTYFQNEAQLEKSRLLSDRFSAERPKGSFSTLEIQRTEQGDSAMYLCASSLGSSRDYGYTFGSGTRLTVV.